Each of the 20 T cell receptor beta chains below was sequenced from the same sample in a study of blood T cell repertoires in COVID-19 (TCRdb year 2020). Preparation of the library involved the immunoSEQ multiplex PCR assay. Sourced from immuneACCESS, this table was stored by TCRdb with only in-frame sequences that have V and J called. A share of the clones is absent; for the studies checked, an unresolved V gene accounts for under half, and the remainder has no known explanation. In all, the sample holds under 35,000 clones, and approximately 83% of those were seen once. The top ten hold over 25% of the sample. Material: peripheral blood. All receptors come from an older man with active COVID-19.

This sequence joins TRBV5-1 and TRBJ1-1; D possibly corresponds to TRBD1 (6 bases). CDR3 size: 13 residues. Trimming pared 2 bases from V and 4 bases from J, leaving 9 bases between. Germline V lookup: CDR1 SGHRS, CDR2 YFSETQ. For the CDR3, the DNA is TGCGCCAGCAGCTTACAGGGAAGCACTGAAGCTTTCTTT. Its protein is CASSLQGSTEAFF.

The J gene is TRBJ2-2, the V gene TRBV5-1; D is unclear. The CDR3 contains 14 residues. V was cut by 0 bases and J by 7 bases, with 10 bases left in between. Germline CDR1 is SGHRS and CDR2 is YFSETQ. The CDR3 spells CASSLGPPGGELFF. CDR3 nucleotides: TGCGCCAGCAGCTTGGGGCCACCGGGCGGGGAGCTGTTTTTT.

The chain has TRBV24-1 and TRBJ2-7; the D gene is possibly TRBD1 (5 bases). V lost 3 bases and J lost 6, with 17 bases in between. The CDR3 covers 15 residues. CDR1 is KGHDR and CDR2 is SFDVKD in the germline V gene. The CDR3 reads CATSDRETAFGEQYF. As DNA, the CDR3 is TGTGCCACCAGTGATAGAGAGACAGCCTTTGGCGAGCAGTACTTC.

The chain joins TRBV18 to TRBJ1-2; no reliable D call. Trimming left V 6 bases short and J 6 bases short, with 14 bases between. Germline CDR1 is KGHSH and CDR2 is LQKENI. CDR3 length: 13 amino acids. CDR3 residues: CASSRGALDGYTF. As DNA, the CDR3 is TGTGCCAGCTCCCGCGGAGCCCTGGATGGCTACACCTTC.

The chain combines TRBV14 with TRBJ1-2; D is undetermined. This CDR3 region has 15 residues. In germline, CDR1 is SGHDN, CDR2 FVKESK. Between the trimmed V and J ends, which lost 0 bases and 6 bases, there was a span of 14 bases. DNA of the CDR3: TGTGCCAGCAGCCAAGAGCCGGGAGGGCTAGATGGCTACACCTTC. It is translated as CASSQEPGGLDGYTF.

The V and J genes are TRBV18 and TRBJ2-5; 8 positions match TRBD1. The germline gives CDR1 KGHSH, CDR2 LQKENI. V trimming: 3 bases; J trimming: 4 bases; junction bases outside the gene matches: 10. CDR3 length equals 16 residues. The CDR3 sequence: CASSPHRQGSGETQYF. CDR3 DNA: TGTGCCAGCTCACCCCACCGACAGGGGTCGGGAGAGACCCAGTACTTC.

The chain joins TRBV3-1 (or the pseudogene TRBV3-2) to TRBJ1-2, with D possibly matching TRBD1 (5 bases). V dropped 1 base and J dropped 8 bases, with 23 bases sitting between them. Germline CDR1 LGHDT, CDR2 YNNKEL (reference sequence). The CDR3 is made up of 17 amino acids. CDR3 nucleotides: TGTGCCAGCAGCCAAGTGCAGCTTTCTGGGGCTGGGGTAGGCTACACCTTC. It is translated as CASSQVQLSGAGVGYTF.

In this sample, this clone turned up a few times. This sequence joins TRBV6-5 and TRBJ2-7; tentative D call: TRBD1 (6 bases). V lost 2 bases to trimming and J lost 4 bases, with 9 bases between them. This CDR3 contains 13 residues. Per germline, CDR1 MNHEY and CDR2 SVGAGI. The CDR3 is CASSYRQGYEQYF. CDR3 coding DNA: TGTGCCAGCAGTTACCGGCAGGGGTACGAGCAGTACTTC.

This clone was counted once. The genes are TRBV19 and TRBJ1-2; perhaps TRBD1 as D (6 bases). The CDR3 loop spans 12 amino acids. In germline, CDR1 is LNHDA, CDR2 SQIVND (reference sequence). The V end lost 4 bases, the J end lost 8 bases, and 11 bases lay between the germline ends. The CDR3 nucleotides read TGTGCCAGTAGTACGGGGGGCCAGGGCTACACCTTC. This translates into CASSTGGQGYTF.

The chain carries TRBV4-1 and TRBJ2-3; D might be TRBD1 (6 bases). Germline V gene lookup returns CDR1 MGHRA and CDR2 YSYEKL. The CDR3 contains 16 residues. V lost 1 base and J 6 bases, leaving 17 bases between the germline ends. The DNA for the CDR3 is TGCGCCAGCAGCCAAGGAAACAGGGAAGTAGGGGATACGCAGTATTTT. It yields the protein CASSQGNREVGDTQYF.

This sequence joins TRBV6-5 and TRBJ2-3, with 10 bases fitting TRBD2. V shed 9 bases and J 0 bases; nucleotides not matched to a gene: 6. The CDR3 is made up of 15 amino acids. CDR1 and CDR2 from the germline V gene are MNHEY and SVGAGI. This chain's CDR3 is CASVSGGSSTDTQYF. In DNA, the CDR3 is TGTGCCAGTGTTAGCGGGGGGTCTAGCACAGATACGCAGTATTTT.

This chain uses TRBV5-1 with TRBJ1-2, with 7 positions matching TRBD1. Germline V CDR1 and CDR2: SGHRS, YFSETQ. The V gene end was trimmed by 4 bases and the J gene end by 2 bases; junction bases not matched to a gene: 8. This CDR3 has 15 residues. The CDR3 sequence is CASSPVEGANYGYTF. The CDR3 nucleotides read TGCGCCAGCAGCCCGGTAGAGGGGGCGAACTATGGCTACACCTTC.

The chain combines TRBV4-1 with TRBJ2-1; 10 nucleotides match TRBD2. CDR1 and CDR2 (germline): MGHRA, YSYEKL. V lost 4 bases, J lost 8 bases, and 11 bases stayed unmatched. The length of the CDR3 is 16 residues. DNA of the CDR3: TGCGCCAGCAGCCCCACCGGGACTAGCGTAGTCCATGAGCAGTTCTTC. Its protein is CASSPTGTSVVHEQFF.

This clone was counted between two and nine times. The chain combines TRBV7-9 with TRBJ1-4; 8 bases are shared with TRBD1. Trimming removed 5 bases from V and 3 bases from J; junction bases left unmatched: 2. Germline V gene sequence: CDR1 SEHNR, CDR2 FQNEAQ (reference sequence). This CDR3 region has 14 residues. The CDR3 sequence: CASSKGQANEKLFF. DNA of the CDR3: TGTGCCAGCAGCAAGGGACAGGCTAATGAAAAACTGTTTTTT.

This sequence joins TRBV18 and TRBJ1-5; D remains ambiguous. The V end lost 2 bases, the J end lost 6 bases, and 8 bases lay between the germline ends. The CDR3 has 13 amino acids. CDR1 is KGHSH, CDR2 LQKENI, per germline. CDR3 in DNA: TGTGCCAGCTCACCAGGAGGGATTCAGCCCCAGCATTTT. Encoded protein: CASSPGGIQPQHF.

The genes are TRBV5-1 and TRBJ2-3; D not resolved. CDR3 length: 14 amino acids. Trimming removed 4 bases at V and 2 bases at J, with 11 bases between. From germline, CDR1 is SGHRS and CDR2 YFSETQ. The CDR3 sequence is CASSTFLYTDTQYF. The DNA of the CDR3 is TGCGCCAGCAGCACTTTCTTATACACAGATACGCAGTATTTT.

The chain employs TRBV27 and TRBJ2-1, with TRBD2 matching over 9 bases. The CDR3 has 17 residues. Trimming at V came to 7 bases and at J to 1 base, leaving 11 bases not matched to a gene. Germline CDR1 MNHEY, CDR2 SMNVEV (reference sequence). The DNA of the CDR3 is TGTGCCAGCAAACCCCCGGGACTAGCTCTGTCCTACAATGAGCAGTTCTTC. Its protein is CASKPPGLALSYNEQFF.

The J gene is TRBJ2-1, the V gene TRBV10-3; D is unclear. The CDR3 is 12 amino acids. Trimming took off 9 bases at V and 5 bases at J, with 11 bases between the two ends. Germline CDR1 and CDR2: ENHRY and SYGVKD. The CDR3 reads CAIRKQDNEQFF. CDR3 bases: TGTGCCATTCGTAAGCAGGACAATGAGCAGTTCTTC.

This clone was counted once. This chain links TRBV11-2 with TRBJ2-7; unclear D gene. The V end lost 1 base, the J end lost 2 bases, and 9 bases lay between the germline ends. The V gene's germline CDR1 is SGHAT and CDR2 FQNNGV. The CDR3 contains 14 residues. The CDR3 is CASSLGSKTYEQYF. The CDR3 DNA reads TGTGCCAGCAGCTTAGGGTCTAAGACCTACGAGCAGTACTTC.

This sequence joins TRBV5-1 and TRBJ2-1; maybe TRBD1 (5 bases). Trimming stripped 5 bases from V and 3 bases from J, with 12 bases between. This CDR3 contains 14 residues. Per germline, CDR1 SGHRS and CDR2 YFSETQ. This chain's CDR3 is CASRTVTLYNEQFF. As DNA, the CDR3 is TGCGCCAGCAGGACAGTCACCCTCTACAATGAGCAGTTCTTC.